The 14 T cell receptor beta chains reported below all come from one sample, sequenced in a study of post-analysis software for immune sequencing data. Findings and caveats of the study: Among roughly five TRBV segments more frequent in patients than controls were TRBV5-6, TRBV5-1 and TRBV20-1.

Prepared libraries of TCR beta cDNA carried unique molecular identifiers. TCRdb redid the calling of the PCR reads with MiXCR, one entry per CDR3 protein. Counted here are about 770,000 distinct CDR3 sequences, around 46% occurring once; the ten biggest clones make up over 4.5%. Their cognate antigens are unknown. Sequencing input: blood. The receptor source for this set is a girl aged 10-17 years with multiple sclerosis.

CDR3 nucleotide sequence: TGTGCCAGCAGGCCCGACAGGAGAACTTACACCTTC. It translates to CASRPDRRTYTF. The J gene is TRBJ1-2, the V gene TRBV6-5; tentatively, D is TRBD1 (6 bases). The CDR3 spans 12 residues. V was cut by 6 bases and J by 11 bases, with 16 bases left in between. Germline loops: CDR1 MNHEY, CDR2 SVGAGI.

This chain links TRBV28 with TRBJ1-2, with D possibly being TRBD1 (6 bases). Trimming pared 8 bases from V and 5 bases from J, leaving 24 bases between. The germline V gene encodes CDR1 MDHEN and CDR2 SYDVKM. CDR3 length equals 16 residues. This CDR3 is CASFFRSRDNRYGYTF. CDR3 nucleotide sequence: TGTGCCAGCTTTTTTAGGTCTCGGGACAATCGTTATGGCTACACCTTC.

The chain employs TRBV6-1 and TRBJ1-5, with D possibly matching TRBD1 (5 bases). Germline V lookup: CDR1 MNHNS, CDR2 SASEGT. The CDR3 runs 17 residues. V lost 1 base and J lost 0, with 13 bases in between. CDR3 sequence: CASSEGQQVYSNQPQHF. The CDR3, as DNA: TGTGCCAGCAGTGAAGGTCAACAGGTCTATAGCAATCAGCCCCAGCATTTT.

The rearrangement joins TRBV7-9 to TRBJ2-7; D uncertain. The length of the CDR3 is 15 residues. The V gene lost 1 base and the J gene lost 0 bases, with 10 bases spanning the gap. The germline CDR1 and CDR2 sequences are SEHNR and FQNEAQ (reference sequence). The CDR3 region has the DNA TGTGCCAGCAGCTTAGAGGTCGGCTACTCCTACGAGCAGTACTTC. As protein: CASSLEVGYSYEQYF.

CDR3 sequence (DNA): TGCGCCAGCAGCCAGAATGACAGGAGCTACAATGAGCAGTTCTTC. The encoded protein is CASSQNDRSYNEQFF. The chain joins TRBV4-3 to TRBJ2-1; maybe TRBD1 (6 bases). Trimming left V 3 bases short and J 3 bases short, with 12 bases between. The germline V gene has CDR1 LGHNA and CDR2 YSLEER. The CDR3 is made up of 15 amino acids.

This clonotype was seen ten or more times. The chain uses TRBV24-1 and TRBJ2-1, with TRBD2 matching 12 bases. The germline V gene encodes CDR1 KGHDR and CDR2 SFDVKD. The CDR3 runs 16 residues. J gave up 7 bases and V 3 bases, and 6 bases lay outside the gene matches. CDR3 amino acids: CATSDPLAGGRNEQFF. In DNA, the CDR3 is TGTGCCACCAGTGATCCCCTAGCGGGAGGGCGAAATGAGCAGTTCTTC.

On this clonotype itself: Relative to the germline gene, one junction end is altered; a read error may explain this. The chain has TRBV7-3 and TRBJ2-1; D remains unclear. This CDR3 is built from 18 residues. From germline, CDR1 is SGHTA and CDR2 FQGTGA. The CDR3 nucleotides read TGCGCCAGCAGCCTTAATCCGCCCCGAGCGAGCTCCTACAATGAGCAGTTCTTC. This encodes CASSLNPPRASSYNEQFF.

The CDR3 here is CASSVISGPSYEQYF. The DNA of the CDR3 is TGTGCCAGCAGCGTAATCTCGGGACCATCCTACGAGCAGTACTTC. This chain uses TRBV7-6 with TRBJ2-7; D is possibly TRBD1 or TRBD2 (5 bases each). CDR3 length: 15 residues. CDR1 and CDR2 from the germline V gene are SGHVS and FNYEAQ. Between the trimmed V and J ends, which lost 5 bases and 1 base, there was a span of 15 bases.

This clonotype was seen a handful of times. This chain joins TRBV28 and TRBJ1-2; 8 bases fit TRBD1. With V trimmed by 7 bases and J by 7 bases, 8 bases remained unmatched. This CDR3 is 13 amino acids long. Germline V gives CDR1 MDHEN, CDR2 SYDVKM. CDR3 DNA: TGTGCCAGCACCCCTCCCGACAGGGGTGGCTACACCTTC. This gives the protein CASTPPDRGGYTF.

This rearrangement joins TRBV6-5 to TRBJ2-2; D not certain. The CDR3 contains 17 residues. V lost 4 bases, J lost 1 base, and 16 bases lay in between. Germline-derived CDR1 and CDR2 are MNHEY and SVGAGI. The CDR3: CASSSTTRIRNTGELFF. The CDR3 nucleotides are TGTGCCAGCAGTTCCACTACAAGGATTCGGAACACCGGGGAGCTGTTTTTT.

The V and J genes are TRBV7-9 and TRBJ1-5; D is ambiguous. Germline V gene data show CDR1 as SEHNR and CDR2 as FQNEAQ (reference sequence). V lost 4 bases and J 3 bases, leaving 7 bases between the germline ends. The CDR3 has 13 amino acids. CDR3 DNA sequence: TGTGCCAGCAGCTCCGCGGCCAATCAGCCCCAGCATTTT. Translation: CASSSAANQPQHF.

The V and J genes are TRBV7-2 and TRBJ2-7; D tentatively fits TRBD1 or TRBD2 (6 bases each). V was cut by 1 base and J by 2 bases, with 18 bases left in between. The germline gives CDR1 SGHTA, CDR2 FQGNSA. The CDR3 is made up of 17 amino acids. The CDR3, as DNA: TGTGCCAGCAGCTTAGGACCCGAGTGGGGGGCCCCCTACGAGCAGTACTTC. Amino acids: CASSLGPEWGAPYEQYF.

This clonotype showed up just once. One end of the junction varies from germline; a read error may be responsible. The chain couples TRBV30 to TRBJ1-2, with D perhaps matching TRBD1 (5 bases). CDR3 size: 12 residues. Germline V gene lookup returns CDR1 GTSNPN and CDR2 SVGIG (reference sequence). CDR3 sequence reads: CACGTGNHGYTF. CDR3 in DNA: TGTGCCTGTGGCACAGGTAACCATGGCTACACCTTC.

This clonotype was observed a handful of times. J is TRBJ2-7 and V is TRBV4-2; possibly TRBD1 or TRBD2 for D (5 bases each). CDR3 length equals 15 residues. CDR1 LGHNA and CDR2 YNFKEQ come from the germline V gene. Trimming shortened V by 0 bases and J by 6 bases, and 15 bases separated the two germline ends. The CDR3 nucleotides are TGTGCCAGCAGCCAAGAGGGGACGTTGAGACGCGAGCAGTACTTC. Translating gives CASSQEGTLRREQYF.